These T cell receptor beta chains were read from a single sample in a study of cytomegalovirus exposure and HLA in healthy donors. This table comes from immunoSEQ multiplex PCR, and its TCRdb copy is limited to in-frame clones, with some not included. The data contain under 200,000 clones, roughly 80% of them seen just once; the ten biggest clones take up 0.95% to 1%. Sequencing was performed on PBMCs. The receptors here all came from a girl aged 2-15 years in good health and CMV-seropositive. Both conserved end residues are part of each CDR3. The D gene is left open where the match is weak. Some rows mark clone size as missing; the rest say once, few, many or name a class of expanded clone.

V gene	clone size	J gene	D gene	CDR3 protein	CDR3 DNA
TRBV4-1	NA	TRBJ2-3	TRBD2	CASSQVASGSTDTQYF	TGCGCCAGCAGCCAAGTCGCTAGCGGGAGCACAGATACGCAGTATTTT
TRBV27	NA	TRBJ1-2	TRBD1	CASSLGTGRGYTF	TGTGCCAGCAGTTTAGGGACAGGAAGAGGCTACACCTTC
TRBV30	once	TRBJ2-1	NA	CAWSPGHINEQFF	TGTGCCTGGAGTCCGGGACATATCAATGAGCAGTTCTTC
TRBV5-4	NA	TRBJ1-1	NA	CASQVHGTEAFF	TGTGCCAGCCAAGTCCACGGCACTGAAGCTTTCTTT
TRBV5-1	NA	TRBJ2-5	NA	CASSLDGEAAETQYF	TGCGCCAGCAGCTTGGATGGTGAAGCGGCAGAGACCCAGTACTTC
TRBV4-1	few	TRBJ1-4	NA	CASSQSRRQNEKLFF	TGCGCCAGCAGCCAATCAAGGCGGCAGAATGAAAAACTGTTTTTT
TRBV19	NA	TRBJ1-1	NA	CASSGDFEAFF	TGTGCCAGTAGTGGGGACTTTGAGGCTTTCTTT
TRBV28	few	TRBJ1-2	NA	CASSLTGGYTF	TGTGCCAGCAGCTTGACAGGTGGCTACACCTTC
TRBV7-9	NA	TRBJ2-5	NA	CASSQHRAGETQYF	TGTGCCAGCAGCCAGCACAGGGCTGGGGAGACCCAGTACTTC
TRBV28	NA	TRBJ2-7	TRBD2	CASSLRGRALAYYEQYF	TGTGCCAGCAGTTTACGTGGGAGGGCCTTAGCGTACTACGAGCAGTACTTC